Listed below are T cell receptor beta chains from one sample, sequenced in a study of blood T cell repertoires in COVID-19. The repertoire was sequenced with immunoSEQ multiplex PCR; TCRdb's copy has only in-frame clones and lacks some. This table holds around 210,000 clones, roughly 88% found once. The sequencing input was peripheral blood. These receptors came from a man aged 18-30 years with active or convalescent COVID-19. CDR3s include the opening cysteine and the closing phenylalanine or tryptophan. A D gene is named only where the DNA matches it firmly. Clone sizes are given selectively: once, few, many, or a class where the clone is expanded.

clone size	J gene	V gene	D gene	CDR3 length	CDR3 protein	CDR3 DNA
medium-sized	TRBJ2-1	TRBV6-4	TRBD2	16	CASSDSASGGPNEQFF	TGTGCCAGCAGTGACTCGGCTAGCGGGGGCCCCAACGAGCAGTTCTTC
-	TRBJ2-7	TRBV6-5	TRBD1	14	CASSYPGQAHEQYF	TGTGCCAGCAGTTACCCCGGACAGGCCCACGAGCAGTACTTC
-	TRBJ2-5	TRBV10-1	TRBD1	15	CASSEDRGQLETQYF	TGCGCCAGCAGTGAGGACAGGGGGCAGTTGGAGACCCAGTACTTC
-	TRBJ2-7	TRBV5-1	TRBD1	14	CASSLGGTGDEQYF	TGCGCCAGCAGCTTGGGGGGGACAGGGGACGAGCAGTACTTC
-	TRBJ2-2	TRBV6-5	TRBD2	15	CASSLGVAGGVELFF	TGTGCCAGCAGCCTCGGGGTAGCGGGAGGAGTAGAGCTGTTTTTT
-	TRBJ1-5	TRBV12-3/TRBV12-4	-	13	CASSFSSNQPQHF	TGTGCCAGCAGTTTCTCTAGCAATCAGCCCCAGCATTTT
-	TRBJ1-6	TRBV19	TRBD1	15	CASSMGRTGGSPLHF	TGTGCCAGTAGTATGGGGCGGACAGGGGGTTCACCCCTCCACTTT
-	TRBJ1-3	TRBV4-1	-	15	CASSQEAVPGNTIYF	TGCGCCAGCAGCCAAGAGGCAGTACCTGGAAACACCATATATTTT
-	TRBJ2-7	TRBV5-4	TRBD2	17	CASRGNLGIAGNDEQYF	TGTGCCAGCAGAGGAAACCTTGGGATAGCGGGAAACGACGAGCAGTACTTC
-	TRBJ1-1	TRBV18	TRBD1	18	CASSPQFLGTAMNTEAFF	TGTGCCAGCTCACCACAGTTCCTAGGGACAGCGATGAACACTGAAGCTTTCTTT
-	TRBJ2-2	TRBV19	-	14	CASSGLINTGELFF	TGTGCCAGTAGTGGACTTATAAACACCGGGGAGCTGTTTTTT
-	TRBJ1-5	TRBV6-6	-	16	CASSYSMGQGNQPQHF	TGTGCCAGCAGTTACTCGATGGGTCAGGGCAATCAGCCCCAGCATTTT
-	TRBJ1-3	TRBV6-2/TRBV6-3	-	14	CASSSQGRGNTIYF	TGTGCCAGCAGTTCCCAGGGAAGGGGAAACACCATATATTTT
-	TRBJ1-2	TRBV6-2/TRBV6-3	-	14	CASSPENRFYGYTF	TGTGCCAGCAGTCCAGAGAACAGATTCTATGGCTACACCTTC
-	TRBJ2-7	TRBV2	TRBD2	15	CASSEGEREFDEQYF	TGTGCCAGCAGTGAAGGGGAGCGGGAGTTCGACGAGCAGTACTTC
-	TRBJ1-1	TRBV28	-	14	CASSLGQKNTEAFF	TGTGCCAGCAGTTTAGGGCAGAAGAACACTGAAGCTTTCTTT
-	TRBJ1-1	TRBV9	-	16	CASSPPPTGGFTEAFF	TGTGCCAGCAGCCCACCCCCCACAGGCGGATTCACTGAAGCTTTCTTT
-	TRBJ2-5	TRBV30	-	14	CAWSESFRGETQYF	TGTGCCTGGAGTGAGTCCTTCAGGGGAGAGACCCAGTACTTC
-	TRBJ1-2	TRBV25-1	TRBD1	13	CASSETGRYGYTF	TGTGCCAGCAGTGAGACAGGGCGGTATGGCTACACCTTC
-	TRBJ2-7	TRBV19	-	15	CASSTLQGYFSEQYF	TGTGCCAGTAGTACACTACAGGGTTATTTCTCCGAGCAGTACTTC
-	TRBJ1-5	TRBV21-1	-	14	CASSNRQVDQPQHF	TGTGCCAGCAGCAACCGACAGGTCGATCAGCCCCAGCATTTT
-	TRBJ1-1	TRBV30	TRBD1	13	CAWSVAGGTEAFF	TGTGCCTGGAGTGTCGCAGGGGGCACTGAAGCTTTCTTT
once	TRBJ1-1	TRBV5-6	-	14	CASSDLTPGTEAFF	TGTGCCAGCAGCGATCTCACCCCGGGGACTGAAGCTTTCTTT
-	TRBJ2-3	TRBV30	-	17	CAWSVTMEGSETDTQYF	TGTGCCTGGAGTGTAACAATGGAAGGCAGCGAGACAGATACGCAGTATTTT
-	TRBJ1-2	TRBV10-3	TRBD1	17	CATASLTGAMKDYGYTF	TGTGCCACCGCGTCTCTAACAGGGGCCATGAAGGACTATGGCTACACCTTC
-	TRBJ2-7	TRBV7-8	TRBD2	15	CASSFGLAGPYEQYF	TGTGCCAGCAGCTTCGGACTAGCGGGACCCTACGAGCAGTACTTC
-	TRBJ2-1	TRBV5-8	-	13	CASSTGTYNEQFF	TGTGCCAGCAGCACTGGGACTTACAATGAGCAGTTCTTC
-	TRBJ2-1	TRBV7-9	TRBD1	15	CASSPRGTGDGEQFF	TGTGCCAGCAGCCCGAGAGGGACAGGGGACGGGGAGCAGTTCTTC
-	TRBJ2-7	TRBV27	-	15	CASSLYRDRFGEQYF	TGTGCCAGCAGTTTATACAGGGATCGTTTCGGCGAGCAGTACTTC
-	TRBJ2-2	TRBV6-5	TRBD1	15	CASRPGTALTGELFF	TGTGCCAGCAGACCCGGGACAGCTTTAACCGGGGAGCTGTTTTTT
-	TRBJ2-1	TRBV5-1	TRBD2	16	CASSLRLAGASNEQFF	TGCGCCAGCAGCTTGCGGCTAGCGGGAGCGTCCAATGAGCAGTTCTTC
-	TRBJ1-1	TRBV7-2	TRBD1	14	CASRSGGLNTEAFF	TGTGCCAGCAGATCAGGGGGCCTGAACACTGAAGCTTTCTTT
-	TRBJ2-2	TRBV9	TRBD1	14	CASSPRGQIGELFF	TGTGCCAGCAGCCCCCGGGGACAGATCGGGGAGCTGTTTTTT
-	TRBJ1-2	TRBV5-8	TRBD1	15	CASSLGDRAGGGYTF	TGTGCCAGCAGCTTGGGGGACAGGGCTGGAGGTGGCTACACCTTC
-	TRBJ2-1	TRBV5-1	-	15	CASSLTGISYNEQFF	TGCGCCAGCAGCTTGACGGGGATTTCCTACAATGAGCAGTTCTTC
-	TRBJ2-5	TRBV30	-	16	CAWSVRHRGGQETQYF	TGTGCCTGGAGTGTACGACACCGTGGAGGGCAAGAGACCCAGTACTTC
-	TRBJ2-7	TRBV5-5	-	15	CASNRMQGRGVEQYF	TGTGCCAGCAACCGGATGCAGGGGAGGGGGGTCGAGCAGTACTTC
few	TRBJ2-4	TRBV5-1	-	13	CASSKGPGNIQYF	TGCGCCAGCAGCAAGGGCCCGGGGAACATTCAGTACTTC
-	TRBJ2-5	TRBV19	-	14	CASSIDPRLETQYF	TGTGCCAGTAGTATAGATCCGCGTTTAGAGACCCAGTACTTC
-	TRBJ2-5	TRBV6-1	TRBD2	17	CASSELAGGAVRETQYF	TGTGCCAGCAGTGAGCTAGCGGGAGGCGCGGTCCGAGAGACCCAGTACTTC
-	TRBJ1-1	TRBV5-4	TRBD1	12	CASSLRSGGAFF	TGTGCCAGCAGCTTGAGGTCAGGGGGGGCTTTCTTT
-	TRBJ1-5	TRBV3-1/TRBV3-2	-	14	CASSHAGDNQPQHF	TGTGCCAGCAGCCACGCAGGTGACAATCAGCCCCAGCATTTT
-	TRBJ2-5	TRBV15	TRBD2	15	CATSKTSGRQETQYF	TGTGCCACCAGCAAGACTAGCGGACGCCAAGAGACCCAGTACTTC
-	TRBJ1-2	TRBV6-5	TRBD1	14	CASSKSGQGGGHTF	TGTGCCAGCAGTAAATCCGGACAGGGGGGAGGGCACACCTTC
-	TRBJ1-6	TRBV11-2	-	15	CASSLEQGENSPLHF	TGTGCCAGCAGCTTAGAACAAGGGGAAAATTCACCCCTCCACTTT
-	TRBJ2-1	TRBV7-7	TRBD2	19	CASSLGTGGPEGHPNEQFF	TGTGCCAGCAGCTTAGGAACGGGAGGGCCGGAGGGGCACCCCAATGAGCAGTTCTTC
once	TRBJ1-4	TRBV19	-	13	CASTNGLNEKLFF	TGTGCCAGTACCAATGGGCTTAATGAAAAACTGTTTTTT
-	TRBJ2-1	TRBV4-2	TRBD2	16	CASSQGQAGGPSEQFF	TGTGCCAGCAGCCAAGGCCAAGCGGGAGGGCCTAGTGAGCAGTTCTTC
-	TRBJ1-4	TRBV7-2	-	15	CASSTSGGDNEKLFF	TGTGCCAGCAGCACAAGCGGGGGGGATAATGAAAAACTGTTTTTT
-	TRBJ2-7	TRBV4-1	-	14	CASSQQGAGVEQYF	TGCGCCAGCAGCCAACAGGGTGCAGGGGTCGAGCAGTACTTC
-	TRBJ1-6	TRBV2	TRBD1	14	CASSGGTGTSPLHF	TGTGCCAGCAGTGGTGGGACAGGGACCTCACCCCTCCACTTT
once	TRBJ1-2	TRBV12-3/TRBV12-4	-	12	CASSFEGYGYTF	TGTGCCAGCAGTTTTGAGGGCTATGGCTACACCTTC
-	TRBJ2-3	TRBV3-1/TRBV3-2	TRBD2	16	CASSLGLAGDTDTQYF	TGTGCCAGCAGCCTCGGGCTAGCGGGAGACACAGATACGCAGTATTTT